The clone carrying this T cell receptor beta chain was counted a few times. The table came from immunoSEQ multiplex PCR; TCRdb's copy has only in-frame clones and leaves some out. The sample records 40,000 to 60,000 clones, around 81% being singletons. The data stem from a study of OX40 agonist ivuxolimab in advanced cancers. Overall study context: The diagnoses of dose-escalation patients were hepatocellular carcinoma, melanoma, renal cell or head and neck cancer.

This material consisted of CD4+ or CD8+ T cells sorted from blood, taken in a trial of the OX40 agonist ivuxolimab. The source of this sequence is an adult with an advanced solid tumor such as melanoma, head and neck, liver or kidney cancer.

CDR3 nucleotide sequence: TGTGCCAGCAGCTCGTTGGGACAGGAAGGGGAGACCCAGTACTTC. It yields the protein CASSSLGQEGETQYF. J is TRBJ2-5 and V is TRBV7-9; TRBD1 matches 8 bases. The J segment lost 5 bases and the V segment lost 4 bases, leaving 9 bases of the junction unmatched. Per germline, CDR1 SEHNR and CDR2 FQNEAQ (reference sequence). The CDR3 is made up of 15 amino acids.